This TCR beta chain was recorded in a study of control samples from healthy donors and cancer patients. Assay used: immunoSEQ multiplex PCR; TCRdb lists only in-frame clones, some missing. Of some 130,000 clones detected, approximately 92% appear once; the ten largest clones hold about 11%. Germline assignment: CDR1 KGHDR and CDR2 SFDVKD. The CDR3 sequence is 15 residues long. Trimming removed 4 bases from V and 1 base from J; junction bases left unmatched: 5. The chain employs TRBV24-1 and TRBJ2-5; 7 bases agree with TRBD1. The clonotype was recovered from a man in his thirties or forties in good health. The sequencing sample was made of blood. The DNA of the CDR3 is TGTGCCACCAGTGACGCGACAGGGATCCAAGAGACCCAGTACTTC. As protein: CATSDATGIQETQYF.